These T cell receptor beta chains were read from a single sample in a study of Ad26.COV2.S vaccination and SARS-CoV-2 variants. Sequenced by immunoSEQ multiplex PCR; TCRdb stores in-frame clones only, minus some. There are about 680,000 clones in the sample; 89% occur only once, and approximately 1.5% lies in the top ten. The sequenced sample was peripheral blood, obtained in a trial of Ad26.COV2.S vaccine versus placebo. These receptors all stem from a person aged 18-65 years who received the Ad26.COV2.S COVID-19 vaccine or a placebo. CDR3s include the opening cysteine and the closing phenylalanine or tryptophan. Fields, in order: clone size, J gene, V gene, D gene, CDR3 DNA, CDR3 protein. D genes are given only for firm matches. Clone size is not always given. Where it is, it says once, few, many or a class for expanded clones.

>NA|TRBJ1-1|TRBV5-6|NA
TGTGCCAGCAGCTTGGGACCCCCTTGGGCCACTGAAGCTTTCTTT
CASSLGPPWATEAFF
>NA|TRBJ1-1|TRBV13|NA
TGTGCCAGCAGCCAGGTCCAGGGTTTTACTGAAGCTTTCTTT
CASSQVQGFTEAFF
>NA|TRBJ2-5|TRBV19|TRBD1
TGTGCCAGTAGTATAGAGCGGGGGACAGGGATGGAGACCCAGTACTTC
CASSIERGTGMETQYF
>NA|TRBJ1-2|TRBV10-3|TRBD1
TGTGCCATCCGGGACAGGGGAAATGGCTACACCTTC
CAIRDRGNGYTF
>NA|TRBJ2-7|TRBV7-2|TRBD2
TGTGCCAGCAGCCTAGCGGGGGGAGCTTCCTCCTACGAGCAGTACTTC
CASSLAGGASSYEQYF
>NA|TRBJ1-1|TRBV24-1|NA
TGTGCCACCAGGGGACCGAACACTGAAGCTTTCTTT
CATRGPNTEAFF
>NA|TRBJ1-1|TRBV5-1|NA
TGCGCCAGCAGCTTGCAGGTAGCGAACACTGAAGCTTTCTTT
CASSLQVANTEAFF
>NA|TRBJ1-1|TRBV3-1/TRBV3-2|NA
TGTGCCAGCAGCCACAGGGGAGGGACTGAAGCTTTCTTT
CASSHRGGTEAFF
>NA|TRBJ2-7|TRBV27|NA
TGTGCCAGCAGTAACCGGGACGCTACCTACGAGCAGTACTTC
CASSNRDATYEQYF
>NA|TRBJ1-2|TRBV14|TRBD1
TGTGCCAGCAGCCCTCAGGGGGCGCTGGGCTATGGCTACACCTTC
CASSPQGALGYGYTF
>NA|TRBJ2-5|TRBV4-3|NA
TGCGCCAGCAGCCAAGTGATGGGGGAGACCCAGTACTTC
CASSQVMGETQYF
>NA|TRBJ2-7|TRBV19|TRBD2
TGTGCCAGTAGTATCCTAGCGGGAGACTACGAGCAGTACTTC
CASSILAGDYEQYF
>NA|TRBJ2-1|TRBV18|TRBD2
TGTGCCAGCTCACAAGGACTAGCGGGAGGTGAGCAGTTCTTC
CASSQGLAGGEQFF
>NA|TRBJ1-6|TRBV27|NA
TGTGCCAGCAGTTTATGGCAGGGACCGTCAAATTCACCCCTCCACTTT
CASSLWQGPSNSPLHF
>NA|TRBJ1-2|TRBV18|TRBD1
TGTGCCAGCTCACCTCAACCCCCGACAGGGGCAAACTATGGCTACACCTTC
CASSPQPPTGANYGYTF
>NA|TRBJ2-3|TRBV7-2|NA
TGTGCCAGCAGCTTTAGGATTACGAGGGGTGCCGATACGCAGTATTTT
CASSFRITRGADTQYF
>NA|TRBJ2-2|TRBV18|TRBD1
TGTGCCAGCTCAACCGGACAGGGGTGGACCGGGGAGCTGTTTTTT
CASSTGQGWTGELFF
>NA|TRBJ2-3|TRBV6-5|NA
TGTGCCAGCACCGGTTGGAACACAGATACGCAGTATTTT
CASTGWNTDTQYF
>NA|TRBJ2-7|TRBV6-5|NA
TGTGCCAGCAGTTCCCGGTACGAGCAGTACTTC
CASSSRYEQYF
>NA|TRBJ2-3|TRBV20-1|TRBD2
TGCAGTGCTAGTGTCCTAGCGGGAACAGATACGCAGTATTTT
CSASVLAGTDTQYF
>NA|TRBJ1-6|TRBV19|NA
TGTGCCAGTAGGACCACAGGGCAGAATTCACCCCTCCACTTT
CASRTTGQNSPLHF
>NA|TRBJ2-5|TRBV7-9|TRBD1
TGTGCCAGCAGCCAGGACAGGTGGGGACGAAACCAAGAGACCCAGTACTTC
CASSQDRWGRNQETQYF
>NA|TRBJ1-5|TRBV30|TRBD1
TGTGCCTGGAGTTCGGACAGGGGTCCCCAGCCCCAGCATTTT
CAWSSDRGPQPQHF
>NA|TRBJ1-1|TRBV7-2|NA
TGTGCCAGCAGCTCGGACACGAACACTGAAGCTTTCTTT
CASSSDTNTEAFF
>NA|TRBJ2-1|TRBV18|NA
TGTGCCAGCTCCCCAACCGGCCAATCCTCCTACAATGAGCAGTTCTTC
CASSPTGQSSYNEQFF
>few|TRBJ2-7|TRBV27|NA
TGTGCCAGCAGTCCAGTGCGGGATTCCTTCTACGAGCAGTACTTC
CASSPVRDSFYEQYF
>once|TRBJ2-2|TRBV3-1/TRBV3-2|TRBD1
TGTGCCAGCAGCCAAGACCCGACAGGGACCACCGGGGAGCTGTTTTTT
CASSQDPTGTTGELFF
>NA|TRBJ2-5|TRBV12-5|NA
TGTGCTAGTGGTTTAGAGCGGGAGACCCAGTACTTC
CASGLERETQYF
>NA|TRBJ1-5|TRBV3-1/TRBV3-2|NA
TGTGCCAGCAGCCAAGGGGACAATCAGCCCCAGCATTTT
CASSQGDNQPQHF
>NA|TRBJ1-5|TRBV7-2|NA
TGTGCCAGCAGCTTGGGACGGAGCAATCAGCCCCAGCATTTT
CASSLGRSNQPQHF
>NA|TRBJ2-3|TRBV24-1|TRBD2
TGTGCCACTTCTAGCGGGGGGCTCCCAGATACGCAGTATTTT
CATSSGGLPDTQYF